What follows are 7 T cell receptor beta chains derived from one specimen sequenced in a study of blood T cell repertoires in COVID-19. Assay used: immunoSEQ multiplex PCR; TCRdb lists only in-frame clones, some missing. The sample holds about 200,000 clones, roughly four fifths seen once. Sequencing was done on a sample of peripheral blood. Every receptor here comes from a woman in her forties or fifties with active or convalescent COVID-19.

This clone was seen only a few times. V usage is TRBV11-1 and J usage is TRBJ1-2; no clear D gene. This CDR3 has 12 amino acids. The V end lost 3 bases, the J end lost 7 bases, and 9 bases lay between the germline ends. The V gene's germline CDR1 is SGHAT and CDR2 FQDESV (reference sequence). The CDR3 sequence: CASSFGFAGYTF. The CDR3 bases are TGTGCCAGCAGCTTCGGGTTCGCTGGCTACACCTTC.

This clone was detected a few times. The rearrangement joins TRBV7-9 to TRBJ2-1; D is perhaps TRBD2 (6 bases). The CDR3 has 11 amino acids. V shed 5 bases and J shed 10 bases, with 9 bases lying between them. Looked up from germline, CDR1 is SEHNR and CDR2 is FQNEAQ (reference sequence). This chain's CDR3 is CASSAGPEQFF. The CDR3 region has the DNA TGTGCCAGCAGCGCGGGGCCGGAGCAGTTCTTC.

V is TRBV28 and J is TRBJ2-5; the match to TRBD2 covers 7 bases. The CDR3 is 14 residues long. CDR1 and CDR2 from the germline V gene are MDHEN and SYDVKM. V lost 5 bases and J lost 5; bases outside the gene matches: 8. The CDR3 DNA reads as TGTGCCAGCAGTGTGGGGGGGACGGGGGAGACCCAGTACTTC. Translating it yields CASSVGGTGETQYF.

This clone was seen once. The rearrangement uses TRBV29-1 and TRBJ1-3, with TRBD1 matching over 7 bases. In germline, CDR1 is SQVTM, CDR2 ANQGSEA. With 4 bases clipped from V and 1 base from J, the junction kept 10 bases outside the gene matches. This CDR3 contains 16 residues. The CDR3 region has the DNA TGCAGCGTTGGGGAGACAGGGAAAGCATCTGGAAACACCATATATTTT. Translating gives CSVGETGKASGNTIYF.

This chain uses TRBV6-4 with TRBJ1-2; D ambiguous. Per germline, CDR1 MRHNA and CDR2 SNTAGT. V lost 6 bases and J lost 0, with 14 bases in between. This CDR3 has 15 amino acids. CDR3 residues: CASRKVEESNYGYTF. CDR3 in DNA: TGTGCCAGCAGAAAGGTAGAGGAATCTAACTATGGCTACACCTTC.

The chain is built from TRBV28 and TRBJ1-5; 8 bases are shared with TRBD1. From germline, CDR1 is MDHEN and CDR2 SYDVKM. The CDR3 totals 16 residues. Losses at the gene ends were 3 bases for V and 1 base for J; bases not matched to a gene: 5. The CDR3 sequence: CASSFMQGASNQPQHF. CDR3 coding DNA: TGTGCCAGCAGTTTTATGCAGGGGGCGAGCAATCAGCCCCAGCATTTT.

This chain joins TRBV20-1 and TRBJ2-7; possibly TRBD2 for D (6 bases). The CDR3 contains 14 residues. The ends were cut back, 6 bases at V and 0 bases at J, with 15 bases in the middle. Germline V gives CDR1 DFQATT, CDR2 SNEGSKA (reference sequence). CDR3 region: CSASGLGGSYEQYF. The DNA for the CDR3 is TGCAGTGCCAGTGGGCTGGGGGGCTCCTACGAGCAGTACTTC.